A single sample is the source of the 13 T cell receptor beta chains below, sequenced in a study of OX40 agonist ivuxolimab in advanced cancers. Repertoires were generated with immunoSEQ multiplex PCR, while TCRdb's copy carries only in-frame clones and drops some. The table records 40,000 or so clones, 92% of them present only once. This sample comprised CD4+ or CD8+ T cells sorted from blood, obtained in a trial of the OX40 agonist ivuxolimab. These TCRs come from an adult with an advanced solid tumor such as melanoma, head and neck, liver or kidney cancer.

This clone is medium-sized. The rearrangement links TRBV28 to TRBJ2-3; weak D call: TRBD1 (6 bases). The CDR3 is made up of 17 amino acids. Per germline, CDR1 MDHEN and CDR2 SYDVKM. Deletions cut 5 bases from V and 9 bases from J, with 27 bases between. The CDR3 sequence is CASSDPPSGRSQGTQYF. The CDR3 nucleotides are TGTGCCAGCAGTGACCCCCCCAGCGGTCGGTCACAGGGAACGCAGTATTTT.

The J gene is TRBJ2-5, the V gene TRBV7-3; tentatively, D is TRBD1 (6 bases). Germline loops: CDR1 SGHTA, CDR2 FQGTGA. V was clipped by 5 bases and J by 2 bases, with 15 bases between them. This CDR3 is 15 amino acids long. In nucleotides, the CDR3 is TGTGCCAGCAGCCAAGGGGGTGGGCGACAAGAGACCCAGTACTTC. Translating it yields CASSQGGGRQETQYF.

The rearrangement joins TRBV7-3 to TRBJ2-2; the D gene is possibly TRBD2 (5 bases). V shed 6 bases and J shed 1 base, with 9 bases lying between them. The CDR3 loop spans 14 amino acids. The germline V gene encodes CDR1 SGHTA and CDR2 FQGTGA. The CDR3 nucleotides are TGTGCCAGCAGTCGCCGGGAGAACACCGGGGAGCTGTTTTTT. Translation gives CASSRRENTGELFF.

This clone counts as medium-sized (0.01 to 0.1%). The chain recombines TRBV6-6 with TRBJ1-5; the D gene is possibly TRBD1 (5 bases). The CDR3 extends over 13 amino acids. V gave up 0 bases and J gave up 5 bases, with 5 bases separating them. Germline V gene lookup returns CDR1 MNHNY and CDR2 SVGAGI (reference sequence). CDR3 sequence: CASSYSTDQPQHF. The CDR3 region has the DNA TGTGCCAGCAGTTACTCGACAGATCAGCCCCAGCATTTT.

The J gene is TRBJ1-5, the V gene TRBV27, with 9 nucleotides matching TRBD1. CDR1 is MNHEY and CDR2 is SMNVEV in the germline V gene (reference sequence). This CDR3 region has 14 residues. V lost 3 bases, J lost 7 bases, and 4 bases stayed unmatched. CDR3 residues: CASSLGTGGQPQHF. CDR3 DNA sequence: TGTGCCAGCAGTTTGGGTACAGGGGGCCAGCCCCAGCATTTT.

The CDR3, as DNA: TGTGCCAGCAGCTTATATAGGGGGTTTGGCACTGAAGCTTTCTTT. This codes for CASSLYRGFGTEAFF. This sequence joins TRBV11-2 and TRBJ1-1; possibly TRBD1 for D (6 bases). The CDR3 has 15 residues. V lost 2 bases to trimming and J lost 4 bases, with 14 bases between them. Germline loops: CDR1 SGHAT, CDR2 FQNNGV.

This rearrangement joins TRBV5-4 to TRBJ2-2, with unresolved D. Germline loops: CDR1 SGHNT, CDR2 YYREEE (reference sequence). The CDR3 contains 17 residues. Trimming removed 1 base from V and 4 bases from J, with 17 bases in between. The CDR3 bases are TGTGCCAGCAGCTTGAGGCGAACGGCGGTTACCACCGGGGAGCTGTTTTTT. This codes for CASSLRRTAVTTGELFF.

This chain joins TRBV7-9 and TRBJ2-1, with D uncertain. This CDR3 is 10 amino acids long. Germline loops: CDR1 SEHNR, CDR2 FQNEAQ (reference sequence). The V end was cut by 5 bases, the J end by 10 bases, with 6 bases between. CDR3 sequence (DNA): TGTGCCAGCAGCCAAGCGGAGCAGTTCTTC. Translated: CASSQAEQFF.

The genes are TRBV9 and TRBJ1-1; no definite D call. The CDR3 covers 15 residues. Germline V lookup: CDR1 SGDLS, CDR2 YYNGEE. V lost 2 bases to trimming and J lost 1 base, with 12 bases between them. The CDR3 DNA reads as TGTGCCAGCAGCGTCCGGCAGAACACGAACACTGAAGCTTTCTTT. Residues: CASSVRQNTNTEAFF.

The chain couples TRBV2 to TRBJ1-1; D not certain. Germline-derived CDR1 and CDR2 are SNHLY and FYNNEI. The length of the CDR3 is 18 residues. Trimming left V 6 bases short and J 0 bases short, with 23 bases between. The CDR3 DNA reads as TGTGCCAGCAGACAAAGAGGAGGAGGTGGTTCCATGAACACTGAAGCTTTCTTT. It yields the protein CASRQRGGGGSMNTEAFF.

This chain connects TRBV28 to TRBJ1-5; D is possibly TRBD1 (6 bases). The CDR3 totals 14 residues. V was cut by 6 bases and J by 9 bases, with 18 bases left in between. Germline CDR1 reads MDHEN; CDR2 reads SYDVKM. This CDR3 is CASSPGWPGAPQHF. The CDR3 DNA reads as TGTGCCAGCAGCCCAGGGTGGCCGGGGGCGCCCCAGCATTTT.

This rearrangement joins TRBV9 to TRBJ2-1; TRBD2 aligns across 7 bases. CDR1 and CDR2 from the germline V gene are SGDLS and YYNGEE. V gave up 2 bases and J gave up 7 bases; unmatched junction bases: 9. CDR3 size: 15 residues. The CDR3, as DNA: TGTGCCAGCAGCGTGGCCCAGCGGGGAGTTAATGAGCAGTTCTTC. Translation: CASSVAQRGVNEQFF.

The chain uses TRBV7-2 and TRBJ2-3, with D unclear. CDR3 size: 10 residues. Deletions cut 8 bases from V and 5 bases from J, with 5 bases between. CDR1 is SGHTA, CDR2 FQGNSA, per germline. The CDR3: CASELDTQYF. DNA for the CDR3: TGTGCCAGCGAACTAGATACGCAGTATTTT.